This T cell receptor (beta chain) was profiled in a study of cytomegalovirus exposure and HLA in healthy donors. Findings of the study overall: As was reported, the classifier diagnosed cytomegalovirus status with high specificity and sensitivity. Cytomegalovirus-associated TCR beta chains were listed, numbering 150 to 200.

Deletions cut 2 bases from V and 8 bases from J, with 6 bases between. The CDR3 runs to 11 residues. CDR1 and CDR2 (germline): MDHEN, SYDVKM. A remark on this clone: Its antigen is not identified.

The assay was immunoSEQ multiplex PCR, and TCRdb's table has in-frame clones only and misses some. The sample has approximately 100,000 clones, approximately 93% seen once. V usage is TRBV28 and J usage is TRBJ1-1, with no clear D. The specimen was PBMCs. The TCR was taken from a woman aged 30 to 39 in good health and CMV-seropositive. For the CDR3, the DNA is TGTGCCAGCAGTTTACACGGGGAAGCTTTCTTT. This codes for CASSLHGEAFF. The full variable domain, in which reference TRBV28 and TRBJ1-1 provide the parts outside the CDR3, is DVKVTQSSRYLVKRTGEKVFLECVQDMDHENMFWYRQDPGLGLRLIYFSYDVKMKEKGDIPEGYSVSREKKERFSLILESASTNQTSMYLCASSLHGEAFFGQGTRLTVV.